Each of the 25 T cell receptor beta chains below was sequenced from the same sample in a study of T-cell memory formation after mild COVID-19. MiXCR was run by TCRdb on the 5' RACE reads, yielding one entry per CDR3 protein. The table records some 130,000 distinct CDR3 sequences, 25% of them present only once. The sample taken for sequencing was PBMCs or a T cell subset sorted from them (not recorded which). Receptors were obtained from an adult woman who had mild COVID-19 (a few samples of this study predate the infection). Cell type and time point are not known.

DNA of the CDR3: TGTGCCAGCGGGGCGGGAGGGCCCCGGGAGCAGTACTTC. Translating it yields CASGAGGPREQYF. The V and J genes are TRBV6-5 and TRBJ2-7; TRBD2 matches 9 bases. Germline trimming cut 8 bases from V and 7 bases from J; bases unmatched to any gene: 9. The CDR3 is 13 amino acids. Per germline, CDR1 MNHEY and CDR2 SVGAGI.

About this clonotype itself: At one boundary the junction diverges from the germline segment, which might be a read error. The chain is built from TRBV7-3 and TRBJ2-1; D might be TRBD2 (5 bases). The CDR3 length is 15 residues. Germline-derived CDR1 and CDR2 are SGHTA and FQGTGA. The CDR3 is CASSLTPGSYNEQFF. CDR3 sequence (DNA): TGTGCCAGCAGCCTAACTCCGGGATCCTACAATGAGCAGTTCTTC.

This clonotype was seen only a few times. The chain has TRBV4-1 and TRBJ2-7, with 9 positions matching TRBD1. Germline CDR1 reads MGHRA; CDR2 reads YSYEKL. Trimming took 8 bases from V and 5 from J; bases not matched to a gene: 13. This CDR3 is built from 15 residues. The DNA for the CDR3 is TGCGCCAGCTCAACGCCGGGACAGGGTATTCACGAGCAGTACTTC. Protein: CASSTPGQGIHEQYF.

This rearrangement joins TRBV7-9 to TRBJ1-1, with D tentatively TRBD1 (6 bases). This CDR3 has 14 amino acids. Trimming removed 5 bases at V and 6 bases at J, with 16 bases between. CDR1 is SEHNR, CDR2 FQNEAQ, per germline (reference sequence). The CDR3 DNA sequence: TGTGCCAGCAGCGCGGTACAGGGCGTCGCTGAAGCTTTCTTT. Amino acid sequence: CASSAVQGVAEAFF. The whole variable domain, filled in from reference TRBV7-9 and TRBJ1-1, reads DTGVSQNPRHKITKRGQNVTFRCDPISEHNRLYWYRQTLGQGPEFLTYFQNEAQLEKSRLLSDRFSAERPKGSFSTLEIQRTEQGDSAMYLCASSAVQGVAEAFFGQGTRLTVV.

In its sample, this clonotype was seen a few times. The rearrangement uses TRBV7-9 and TRBJ1-1; no clear D. Trimming shortened V by 4 bases and J by 0 bases, and 9 bases separated the two germline ends. The CDR3 contains 14 residues. The germline V gene has CDR1 SEHNR and CDR2 FQNEAQ (reference sequence). For the CDR3, the DNA is TGTGCCAGCAGCTCCTATACTATGAACACTGAAGCTTTCTTT. This encodes CASSSYTMNTEAFF.

The genes are TRBV15 and TRBJ2-5; D uncertain. Germline V gene sequence: CDR1 LNHNV, CDR2 YYDKDF (reference sequence). The ends were cut back, 6 bases at V and 1 base at J, with 9 bases in the middle. CDR3 length equals 13 residues. CDR3 sequence: CATRETGQETQYF. DNA of the CDR3: TGTGCCACCAGGGAAACCGGCCAAGAGACCCAGTACTTC.

In this sample, this clonotype turned up a few times. The J gene is TRBJ1-2, the V gene TRBV5-1; no clear D. V was trimmed by 2 bases and J by 5 bases, leaving 16 bases between them. This CDR3 has 15 amino acids. Germline V gene data show CDR1 as SGHRS and CDR2 as YFSETQ. CDR3 DNA: TGCGCCAGCAGCTTCGGACGGACGGATCGTTATGGCTACACCTTC. Translated, it gives CASSFGRTDRYGYTF.

The chain is built from TRBV5-6 and TRBJ2-1, with 9 bases aligning to TRBD1. The CDR3 spans 16 residues. The J segment lost 7 bases and the V segment lost 0 bases, leaving 8 bases of the junction unmatched. CDR1 and CDR2 from the germline V gene are SGHDT and YYEEEE. For the CDR3, the DNA is TGTGCCAGCAGCTTGGGGGGACAGGGTATTCTGAATGAGCAGTTCTTC. As protein: CASSLGGQGILNEQFF. The variable domain in full, completed from reference TRBV5-6 and TRBJ2-1, reads DAGVTQSPTHLIKTRGQQVTLRCSPKSGHDTVSWYQQALGQGPQFIFQYYEEEERQRGNFPDRFSGHQFPNYSSELNVNALLLGDSALYLCASSLGGQGILNEQFFGPGTRLTVL.

A few counts support this clonotype. V gene TRBV5-6 combines with J gene TRBJ2-7; perhaps TRBD2 as D (5 bases). Trimming shortened V by 3 bases and J by 3 bases, and 13 bases separated the two germline ends. The length of the CDR3 is 14 residues. The germline CDR1 and CDR2 sequences are SGHDT and YYEEEE. Here the CDR3 DNA reads TGTGCCAGCAGCTCACCCCGGACTGGCTACGAGCAGTACTTC. It yields the protein CASSSPRTGYEQYF.

In DNA form, the CDR3 reads TGTGCCAGCAGCGCCTACCTTTACAGCGAGCAGTACTTC. It encodes CASSAYLYSEQYF. V usage is TRBV9 and J usage is TRBJ2-7; no clear D. Looked up from germline, CDR1 is SGDLS and CDR2 is YYNGEE. Deletions cut 3 bases from V and 6 bases from J, with 13 bases between. The CDR3 consists of 13 residues.

The chain is built from TRBV12-3 or TRBV12-4 and TRBJ1-1; no firm D call. Trimming took off 6 bases at V and 0 bases at J, with 17 bases between the two ends. The CDR3 contains 16 residues. CDR3 region: CASSPTSGSMNTEAFF. CDR3 DNA sequence: TGTGCCAGCAGCCCTACATCGGGGTCCATGAACACTGAAGCTTTCTTT.

This clonotype came up a few times. The gene calls are TRBV29-1 and TRBJ2-7; 7 nucleotides agree with TRBD1. This CDR3 is built from 15 residues. With V trimmed by 7 bases and J by 0 bases, 12 bases remained unmatched. Per germline, CDR1 SQVTM and CDR2 ANQGSEA. The chain's CDR3 is CSALLTGTVSYEQYF. The CDR3 DNA reads TGCAGCGCTCTCCTCACCGGGACAGTCTCCTACGAGCAGTACTTC.

The J gene is TRBJ1-2, the V gene TRBV6-5; unclear D gene. V was shortened by 4 bases and J by 8 bases, with 8 bases between the two germline ends. Germline V CDR1 and CDR2: MNHEY, SVGAGI. This CDR3 contains 11 residues. The CDR3 DNA reads TGTGCCAGCAGTTCAGGTCAAGGCTACACCTTC. Its translation: CASSSGQGYTF.

The chain carries TRBV5-1 and TRBJ2-1, with TRBD1 matching over 12 bases. V lost 5 bases to trimming and J lost 8 bases; unmatched junction nucleotides: 11. This CDR3 has 16 amino acids. The germline V gene has CDR1 SGHRS and CDR2 YFSETQ. For the CDR3, the DNA is TGCGCCAGCAGACCCGGGACAGGGGGCACTAGGGATGAGCAGTTCTTC. Translated: CASRPGTGGTRDEQFF.

The sample holds a few counts of this clonotype. The chain is built from TRBV5-1 and TRBJ2-7; 9 bases fit TRBD1. V was clipped by 4 bases and J by 5 bases; unmatched bases: 7. CDR3 size: 14 residues. Germline V CDR1 and CDR2: SGHRS, YFSETQ. The DNA of the CDR3 is TGCGCCAGCAGCCCGTGGACAGGGGCGGACGAGCAGTACTTC. Amino acids: CASSPWTGADEQYF.

This clonotype was seen more than once but under ten times. The chain recombines TRBV30 with TRBJ1-1; D gene unclear. CDR1 is GTSNPN, CDR2 SVGIG, per germline (reference sequence). V shed 5 bases and J shed 5 bases, with 9 bases lying between them. The CDR3 length is 11 residues. CDR3 in amino acids: CAWARGTEAFF. The CDR3, as DNA: TGTGCCTGGGCACGGGGTACTGAAGCTTTCTTT. Full variable domain (missing parts from reference TRBV30 and TRBJ1-1): SQTIHQWPATLVQPVGSPLSLECTVEGTSNPNLYWYRQAAGRGLQLLFYSVGIGQISSEVPQNLSASRPQDRQFILSSKKLLLSDSGFYLCAWARGTEAFFGQGTRLTVV.

Here the CDR3 DNA reads TGTGCCAGCAGCCTTACCTCGCAGGTACCTGAAGCTTTCTTT. Amino acid sequence: CASSLTSQVPEAFF. The chain links TRBV6-6 to TRBJ1-1; D gene ambiguous. The CDR3 has 14 amino acids. Trimming took 6 bases from V and 6 from J, leaving 17 bases between them. Looked up from germline, CDR1 is MNHNY and CDR2 is SVGAGI (reference sequence).

This clonotype has a handful of counts. This rearrangement joins TRBV6-5 to TRBJ2-7; 8 bases line up with TRBD2. This CDR3 region has 12 residues. Germline trimming cut 7 bases from V and 3 bases from J; bases unmatched to any gene: 2. Germline CDR1 reads MNHEY; CDR2 reads SVGAGI. CDR3: CASTAGDYEQYF. The CDR3 coding sequence is TGTGCCAGCACAGCGGGGGACTACGAGCAGTACTTC.

This clonotype came up a few times. The chain employs TRBV20-1 and TRBJ2-1; 9 bases align to TRBD1. V shed 3 bases, J shed 4 bases, and the junction held 4 bases outside the gene matches. Germline V CDR1 and CDR2: DFQATT, SNEGSKA (reference sequence). The CDR3 contains 14 residues. CDR3 nucleotides: TGCAGTGCTAGTCCCGGGACAGGGTACAATGAGCAGTTCTTC. The encoded protein is CSASPGTGYNEQFF.

V and J are TRBV2 and TRBJ2-3; D unresolved. Germline CDR1 and CDR2: SNHLY and FYNNEI. CDR3 length: 13 residues. V was shortened by 2 bases and J by 4 bases, with 7 bases between the two germline ends. Here the CDR3 DNA reads TGTGCCAGCAGTGAAAGGCGGTCAGATACGCAGTATTTT. Protein: CASSERRSDTQYF.

This clonotype was counted only a few times. This chain connects TRBV6-5 to TRBJ1-6, with a possible D match to TRBD1 (5 bases). The ends were cut back, 2 bases at V and 8 bases at J, with 10 bases in the middle. The CDR3 contains 14 residues. Germline V gives CDR1 MNHEY, CDR2 SVGAGI. The DNA for the CDR3 is TGTGCCAGCAGTTACGGGCAGGGAGATTCACCCCTCCACTTT. This translates into CASSYGQGDSPLHF.

The chain joins TRBV7-9 to TRBJ2-7, with 8 bases aligning to TRBD1. Per the germline V gene, CDR1 is SEHNR and CDR2 is FQNEAQ (reference sequence). The V gene end was trimmed by 4 bases and the J gene end by 3 bases; junction bases not matched to a gene: 2. The CDR3 extends over 13 amino acids. The CDR3 DNA sequence: TGTGCCAGCAGCTGGGGACAGGACTACGAGCAGTACTTC. This codes for CASSWGQDYEQYF.

The sample holds a few counts of this clonotype. This rearrangement joins TRBV9 to TRBJ2-1; TRBD2 agrees at 8 bases. The V gene end was trimmed by 3 bases and the J gene end by 2 bases; junction bases not matched to a gene: 7. CDR1 and CDR2 from the germline V gene are SGDLS and YYNGEE. This CDR3 contains 16 residues. The CDR3 spells CASSGDLAGPYNEQFF. The CDR3 DNA is TGTGCCAGCAGCGGGGACCTAGCGGGCCCCTACAATGAGCAGTTCTTC.

The chain recombines TRBV10-2 with TRBJ1-1, with 7 bases matching TRBD1. With V trimmed by 3 bases and J by 1 base, 5 bases remained unmatched. This CDR3 spans 15 amino acids. The germline CDR1 and CDR2 sequences are WSHSY and SAAADI. DNA for the CDR3: TGCGCCAGCAGTGAATGGGGGACAGAGAACACTGAAGCTTTCTTT. Translation: CASSEWGTENTEAFF.

The chain employs TRBV4-1 and TRBJ2-1; the D gene is possibly TRBD1 (5 bases). CDR1 is MGHRA and CDR2 is YSYEKL in the germline V gene. Trimming removed 1 base from V and 0 bases from J, with 10 bases in between. CDR3 size: 16 residues. The CDR3 protein is CASSQVEQGSYNEQFF. CDR3 nucleotide sequence: TGCGCCAGCAGCCAAGTAGAGCAGGGCTCCTACAATGAGCAGTTCTTC.